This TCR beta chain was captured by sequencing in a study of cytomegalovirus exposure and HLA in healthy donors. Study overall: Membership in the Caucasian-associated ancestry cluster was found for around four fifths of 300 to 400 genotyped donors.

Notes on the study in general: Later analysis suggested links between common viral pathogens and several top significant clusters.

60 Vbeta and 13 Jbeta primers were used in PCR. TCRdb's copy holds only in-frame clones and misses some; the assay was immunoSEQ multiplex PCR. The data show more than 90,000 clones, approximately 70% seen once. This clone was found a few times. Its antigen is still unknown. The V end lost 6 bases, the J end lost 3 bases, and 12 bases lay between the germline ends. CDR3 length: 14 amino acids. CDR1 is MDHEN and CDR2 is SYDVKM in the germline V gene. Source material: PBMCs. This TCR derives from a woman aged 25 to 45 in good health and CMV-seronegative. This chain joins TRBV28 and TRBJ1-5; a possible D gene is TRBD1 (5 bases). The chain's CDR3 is CASSSAGNNQPQHF. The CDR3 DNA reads TGTGCCAGCAGCTCGGCAGGGAACAATCAGCCCCAGCATTTT.